This is a list of T cell receptor beta chains from one sample in a study of blood T cells in healthy people across ages. TCRdb passed the 5' RACE reads through MiXCR, listing each CDR3 protein once. The sample gives 800,000 or so distinct CDR3 sequences, 60% to 80% of which show up once; roughly 25% is in the top ten. Sequencing was performed on blood. The source is a young man in good health. CDR3s include the opening cysteine and the closing phenylalanine or tryptophan. The D gene is left open where the match is weak. Clone size appears in some rows only: once, few, many, or a class for an expanded clone.

j_call v_call d_call clone_size cdr3_aa cdr3_nt
TRBJ2-5 TRBV7-3 TRBD2 - CASSWTSGDLNEQYF TGTGCCAGCAGCTGGACTAGCGGGGATCTCAATGAGCAGTACTTC
TRBJ2-4 TRBV20-1 - few CSVTGTRQYF TGCAGTGTTACCGGTACTAGGCAGTACTTC
TRBJ1-4 TRBV15 - - CATSRDGSAGFAEKLFF TGTGCCACCAGCAGAGATGGGTCTGCAGGGTTTGCCGAAAAACTGTTTTTT
TRBJ2-2 TRBV20-1 - - CSARDEGNTGELFF TGCAGTGCTAGAGACGAGGGAAACACCGGGGAGCTGTTTTTT
TRBJ1-2 TRBV12-3/TRBV12-4 - - CASSFEGEGYTF TGTGCCAGCAGTTTTGAGGGTGAGGGCTACACCTTC
TRBJ2-4 TRBV27 TRBD1 - CASSLSGTGSLEQYF TGTGCCAGCAGTCTATCCGGGACAGGGTCGCTAGAGCAGTACTTC
TRBJ2-7 TRBV20-1 - - CSTYEAQGGIYEQYF TGCAGTACCTATGAGGCTCAGGGAGGAATCTACGAGCAGTACTTC
TRBJ1-2 TRBV4-3 - - CASSVRTLRGGGYTF TGCGCCAGCAGCGTCCGCACACTCAGGGGAGGTGGCTACACCTTC
TRBJ1-2 TRBV29-1 TRBD1 once CSASTGQSYGYTF TGCAGCGCATCGACAGGGCAGAGTTATGGCTACACCTTC
TRBJ2-5 TRBV5-6 TRBD1 - CASSGDRGGETQYF TGTGCCAGCAGCGGGGACAGGGGAGGAGAGACCCAGTACTTC
TRBJ1-2 TRBV10-3 TRBD1 - CATEMDRDYGYTF TGTGCCACAGAGATGGACAGGGACTATGGCTACACCTTC
TRBJ2-5 TRBV29-1 TRBD1 few CSVEWTGVETQYF TGCAGCGTTGAATGGACAGGGGTCGAGACCCAGTACTTC
TRBJ2-3 TRBV7-2 - - CASSLWGATGDTQYF TGTGCCAGCAGCTTATGGGGGGCTACGGGAGATACGCAGTATTTT
TRBJ1-2 TRBV2 TRBD1 - CASQGTGGIYGYTF TGTGCCAGCCAGGGGACAGGGGGCATCTATGGCTACACCTTC
TRBJ2-3 TRBV20-1 TRBD2 - CSAEDRTSGSTDTQYF TGCAGTGCTGAGGACCGGACTAGCGGAAGCACAGATACGCAGTATTTT
TRBJ1-2 TRBV12-5 - - CASGSAGGLGGYTF TGTGCTAGTGGATCGGCGGGCGGATTAGGTGGCTACACCTTC
TRBJ1-2 TRBV4-2 - - CASSQGTSQRYAGNTF TGTGCCAGCAGCCAAGGAACGAGCCAACGCTATGCTGGCAACACCTTC
TRBJ1-4 TRBV7-9 TRBD1 - CASSLGTGGTEKLFF TGTGCCAGCAGCTTGGGGACAGGGGGTACTGAAAAACTGTTTTTT
TRBJ1-2 TRBV28 - - CASTFNNRGYGYTF TGTGCCAGCACCTTTAATAATCGGGGGTATGGCTACACCTTC
TRBJ2-1 TRBV5-1 TRBD2 many CASSLERGGLNEQFF TGCGCCAGCAGCTTAGAGCGGGGGGGCCTCAATGAGCAGTTCTTC
TRBJ2-1 TRBV10-3 - - CAMTGRDGPSKGEQFF TGTGCCATGACGGGCAGGGACGGTCCTTCCAAGGGTGAGCAGTTCTTC
TRBJ1-4 TRBV20-1 - many CSAREKQGWEKLFF TGCAGTGCTAGAGAGAAACAGGGATGGGAAAAACTGTTTTTT
TRBJ2-3 TRBV10-1 TRBD2 once CASSERRGGLSTDTQYF TGCGCCAGCAGTGAAAGGCGGGGGGGCTTAAGCACAGATACGCAGTATTTT
TRBJ1-2 TRBV29-1 - few CSVDPGGYTF TGCAGCGTTGACCCCGGGGGCTACACCTTC
TRBJ2-1 TRBV10-3 TRBD2 - CAISKHLGGGGEYNEQFF TGTGCCATCAGTAAGCACCTGGGGGGCGGGGGGGAATACAATGAGCAGTTCTTC
TRBJ1-1 TRBV6-1 - - CASSHTDRNTEAFF TGTGCCAGTTCCCATACGGACCGGAACACTGAAGCTTTCTTT
TRBJ2-3 TRBV15 - - CATTFGASTDTQYF TGTGCCACCACCTTTGGTGCTAGCACAGATACGCAGTATTTT
TRBJ2-6 TRBV5-4 TRBD1 - CASRGTGITSSGANVLTF TGTGCCAGCAGAGGGACAGGGATCACAAGCTCTGGGGCCAACGTCCTGACTTTC
TRBJ2-7 TRBV3-1 - - CASSQESNEQYF TGTGCCAGCAGCCAAGAATCGAACGAGCAGTACTTC
TRBJ1-4 TRBV12-3/TRBV12-4 - few CASSVHRRDEKLFF TGTGCCAGCAGTGTTCACCGCAGGGATGAAAAACTGTTTTTT
TRBJ2-4 TRBV14 - - CASSQEFGETGIAKNIQYF TGTGCCAGCAGCCAAGAATTTGGTGAGACAGGAATAGCCAAAAACATTCAGTACTTC
TRBJ2-1 TRBV4-2 TRBD2 - CASSPSLLPGGRYTYNEQFF TGTGCCAGCAGTCCAAGCCTTTTGCCGGGGGGGCGGTACACGTACAATGAGCAGTTCTTC